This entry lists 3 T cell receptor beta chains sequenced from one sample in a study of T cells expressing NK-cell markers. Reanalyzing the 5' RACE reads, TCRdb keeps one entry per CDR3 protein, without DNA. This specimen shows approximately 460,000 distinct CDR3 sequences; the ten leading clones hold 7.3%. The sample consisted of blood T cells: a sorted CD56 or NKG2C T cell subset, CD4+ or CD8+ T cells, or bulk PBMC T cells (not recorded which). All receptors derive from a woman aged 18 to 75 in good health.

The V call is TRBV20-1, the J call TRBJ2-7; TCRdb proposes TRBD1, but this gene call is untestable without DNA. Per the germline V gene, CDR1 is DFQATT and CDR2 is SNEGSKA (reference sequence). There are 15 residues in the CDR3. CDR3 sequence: CSAPRPGQGFNEQYF.

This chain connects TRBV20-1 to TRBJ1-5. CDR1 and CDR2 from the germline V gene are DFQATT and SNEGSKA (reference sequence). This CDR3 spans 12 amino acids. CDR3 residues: CSASGVGQPQHF.

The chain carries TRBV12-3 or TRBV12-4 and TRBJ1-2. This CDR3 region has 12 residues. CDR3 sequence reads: CASSFQDYGYTF.